The clone carrying this T cell receptor beta chain has only a few counts. The antigen is undetermined. Germline V CDR1 and CDR2: LNHDA, SQIVND (reference sequence). After removal of 3 bases from V and 0 bases from J, the junction contained 3 bases not matched to a gene. CDR3 length: 15 amino acids. TCRdb re-derived calls from the reads in MiXCR, one entry per CDR3 protein. The table lists roughly 990,000 distinct CDR3 sequences, roughly 30% of them singletons. This entry is derived from a study of T cell repertoires in cytomegalovirus infection. Study-level background: Recently identified HLA-C-restricted and well-studied HLA-B-restricted CMV epitopes were used.

Broader study findings: Using cumulative public TCR beta family frequency, the authors identified those who carried CMV together with the relevant HLA.

This sequence was found in a human donor in good health (CMV status not recorded). Some clones in this sample may be carry-over from other donors' samples. V is TRBV19 and J is TRBJ2-7; 9 bases are shared with TRBD1. The sequencing here drew on cultured CD8+ T cells from PBMCs, taken from culture after CMV antigen stimulation. The CDR3 nucleotides are TGTGCCAGTAGTATCGACAGGGGGAGCTCCTACGAGCAGTACTTC. Its protein is CASSIDRGSSYEQYF.